The 15 T cell receptor beta chains in this list originate from one sample, sequenced in a study of cytomegalovirus exposure and HLA in healthy donors. The PCR had 60 Vbeta and 13 Jbeta primers. Generated by immunoSEQ multiplex PCR, the TCRdb table keeps only in-frame clones and is missing some. The sample holds 150,000 to 200,000 clones, around 80% seen once. The source material was PBMCs. Every receptor here comes from a girl aged 10 to 17 in good health and CMV-seropositive.

V usage is TRBV18 and J usage is TRBJ2-7, with D uncertain. The CDR3 is made up of 14 amino acids. V was clipped by 3 bases and J by 3 bases, with 12 bases between them. In germline, CDR1 is KGHSH, CDR2 LQKENI. This chain's CDR3 is CASSPELSGYEQYF. CDR3 DNA sequence: TGTGCCAGCTCACCGGAACTATCTGGCTACGAGCAGTACTTC.

In this sample, this clone turned up once. V gene TRBV2 combines with J gene TRBJ2-5, with a weak D call TRBD1 (6 bases). This CDR3 is 16 amino acids long. Germline V gene lookup returns CDR1 SNHLY and CDR2 FYNNEI. Trimming stripped 7 bases from V and 4 bases from J, with 22 bases between. The CDR3 reads CASTVDSTSRRETQYF. CDR3 DNA: TGTGCCAGCACTGTGGACAGCACTTCGAGGAGAGAGACCCAGTACTTC.

This clone has a handful of counts. The gene calls are TRBV20-1 and TRBJ2-3; D not resolved. The germline V and J ends were trimmed by 3 bases and 10 bases, with 8 bases remaining between them. The CDR3 spans 10 residues. Germline V gives CDR1 DFQATT, CDR2 SNEGSKA (reference sequence). CDR3 in amino acids: CSASERSQYF. CDR3 bases: TGCAGTGCTAGTGAGAGATCGCAGTATTTT.

The chain joins TRBV5-1 to TRBJ1-4, with 8 bases matching TRBD1. With V trimmed by 4 bases and J by 7 bases, 9 bases remained unmatched. From germline, CDR1 is SGHRS and CDR2 YFSETQ. The CDR3 is 15 residues long. CDR3 protein: CASSPGQGPSEKLFF. The CDR3 DNA is TGCGCCAGCAGCCCCGGACAGGGCCCTAGTGAAAAACTGTTTTTT.

V is TRBV19 and J is TRBJ1-5, with no clear D. The CDR3 totals 15 residues. CDR1 and CDR2 from the germline V gene are LNHDA and SQIVND (reference sequence). V dropped 5 bases and J dropped 1 base, with 12 bases sitting between them. The CDR3 coding sequence is TGTGCCAGTAGTCCGTATCAGGCGAGCAATCAGCCCCAGCATTTT. Its protein is CASSPYQASNQPQHF.

The rearrangement joins TRBV6-1 to TRBJ2-6; tentative D call: TRBD1 (6 bases). The CDR3 covers 15 residues. Germline CDR1 and CDR2: MNHNS and SASEGT. Between the trimmed V and J ends, which lost 6 bases and 4 bases, there was a span of 13 bases. The CDR3 sequence: CASRNRVGGANVLTF. The CDR3 nucleotides are TGTGCCAGCAGAAACAGGGTAGGCGGGGCCAACGTCCTGACTTTC.

The V gene is TRBV30, the J gene TRBJ1-5; D perhaps matches TRBD1 (5 bases). In germline, CDR1 is GTSNPN, CDR2 SVGIG (reference sequence). The V end lost 1 base, the J end lost 6 bases, and 10 bases lay between the germline ends. The CDR3 has 13 residues. The CDR3 here is CAWSGGGGQPQHF. CDR3 nucleotides: TGTGCCTGGAGTGGCGGGGGAGGTCAGCCCCAGCATTTT. Using reference TRBV30 and TRBJ1-5 for the parts outside the CDR3, the full variable domain is SQTIHQWPATLVQPVGSPLSLECTVEGTSNPNLYWYRQAAGRGLQLLFYSVGIGQISSEVPQNLSASRPQDRQFILSSKKLLLSDSGFYLCAWSGGGGQPQHFGDGTRLSIL.

In its sample, this clone was seen a few times. CDR3 sequence: CASSYGVIGGLAQYF. CDR3 nucleotide sequence: TGTGCCAGCAGTTACGGGGTCATAGGGGGTTTAGCCCAGTACTTC. The chain joins TRBV6-5 to TRBJ2-5; a possible D gene is TRBD1 (6 bases). The CDR3 is 15 amino acids. CDR1 and CDR2 (germline): MNHEY, SVGAGI. V lost 2 bases and J 9 bases, leaving 19 bases between the germline ends.

CDR3 nucleotides: TGTGCCAGCAGTGTCAACCAGGGACTAGCCAAAAACATTCAGTACTTC. Protein sequence: CASSVNQGLAKNIQYF. This sequence joins TRBV6-1 and TRBJ2-4; tentative D call: TRBD2 (6 bases). The ends were cut back, 4 bases at V and 0 bases at J, with 13 bases in the middle. Germline V lookup: CDR1 MNHNS, CDR2 SASEGT. CDR3 length: 16 amino acids.

The rearrangement uses TRBV5-1 and TRBJ2-5, with D perhaps TRBD1 (6 bases). The V end lost 2 bases, the J end lost 2 bases, and 7 bases lay between the germline ends. Germline lookup yields CDR1 SGHRS and CDR2 YFSETQ. The CDR3 is 13 residues long. The CDR3 DNA follows: TGCGCCAGCAGCTTTACAGGGCAAGAGACCCAGTACTTC. Translating gives CASSFTGQETQYF.

The rearrangement links TRBV15 to TRBJ2-2, with D possibly matching TRBD2 (5 bases). Germline V gene sequence: CDR1 LNHNV, CDR2 YYDKDF (reference sequence). The CDR3 sequence is 15 residues long. Deletions cut 4 bases from V and 5 bases from J, with 14 bases between. The CDR3 nucleotides read TGTGCCACCAGCATCGGCGGGCGAGGGACCGGGGAGCTGTTTTTT. It encodes CATSIGGRGTGELFF.

J is TRBJ1-5 and V is TRBV6-1; TRBD1 agrees at 10 bases. Germline CDR1 and CDR2: MNHNS and SASEGT. The trim removed 5 bases at V and 5 bases at J, leaving 3 bases unmatched. The length of the CDR3 is 14 residues. The CDR3 region is CASSTGQGDQPQHF. The CDR3, as DNA: TGTGCCAGCAGTACAGGACAGGGGGATCAGCCCCAGCATTTT.

Turning to this clone: A read error may account for a junction end that differs from germline. This sequence joins TRBV7-9 and TRBJ2-7; 7 bases map to TRBD1. Germline lookup yields CDR1 SEHNR and CDR2 FQNEAQ (reference sequence). CDR3 length equals 15 residues. The CDR3: CSSSPKDRPIYEQYF. The CDR3 DNA is TGTTCCAGCAGCCCTAAGGACAGGCCAATTTACGAGCAGTACTTC.

This chain links TRBV15 with TRBJ1-1; tentatively, D is TRBD1 (5 bases). Germline values: CDR1 LNHNV, CDR2 YYDKDF (reference sequence). Trimming left V 5 bases short and J 5 bases short, with 12 bases between. CDR3 length equals 13 residues. CDR3 sequence reads: CATSVNRNTEAFF. As DNA, the CDR3 is TGTGCCACCAGCGTAAACAGGAATACTGAAGCTTTCTTT.

The rearrangement uses TRBV4-3 and TRBJ2-1; TRBD2 agrees at 9 bases. Germline trimming cut 0 bases from V and 8 bases from J; bases unmatched to any gene: 5. This CDR3 region has 15 residues. The germline V gene has CDR1 LGHNA and CDR2 YSLEER. CDR3 nucleotide sequence: TGCGCCAGCAGCCAAGAGGCGGGGGGGCTTTATGAGCAGTTCTTC. It specifies CASSQEAGGLYEQFF.